These 15 T cell receptor beta chains were all obtained from the same sample, sequenced in a study of cytomegalovirus exposure and HLA in healthy donors. Use of 60 Vbeta and 13 Jbeta primers characterized the PCR. TCRdb's table, derived via immunoSEQ multiplex PCR, lists solely in-frame clones and lacks some. The sample records approximately 100,000 clones, around 68% being singletons. Specimen: PBMCs. Receptor source: a female donor in good health and CMV-seronegative.

J is TRBJ1-4 and V is TRBV9; 7 nucleotides agree with TRBD1. Germline CDR1 SGDLS, CDR2 YYNGEE. This CDR3 is 14 amino acids long. The V gene end was trimmed by 3 bases and the J gene end by 4 bases; junction bases not matched to a gene: 3. The CDR3 is CASSEGQINEKLFF. The DNA for the CDR3 is TGTGCCAGCAGCGAGGGACAGATTAATGAAAAACTGTTTTTT.

V and J are TRBV28 and TRBJ2-2, with 11 positions matching TRBD2. CDR3 length: 16 residues. Germline values: CDR1 MDHEN, CDR2 SYDVKM. The ends lost 7 bases at V and 1 base at J; junction bases unmatched: 5. CDR3 nucleotide sequence: TGTGCCAGCATCCCGACTAGCGGGAAGAACACCGGGGAGCTGTTTTTT. Encoded protein: CASIPTSGKNTGELFF.

The chain is built from TRBV2 and TRBJ2-7; tentative D call: TRBD1 (6 bases). Trimming stripped 3 bases from V and 3 bases from J, with 12 bases between. Germline CDR1 reads SNHLY; CDR2 reads FYNNEI. This CDR3 region has 14 residues. The chain's CDR3 is CASSERQGNYEQYF. CDR3 bases: TGTGCCAGCAGTGAGAGGCAGGGGAACTACGAGCAGTACTTC.

The chain uses TRBV28 and TRBJ2-7; 11 nucleotides line up with TRBD1. The germline V gene encodes CDR1 MDHEN and CDR2 SYDVKM. There are 12 residues in the CDR3. Trimming cost V 10 bases and J 7 bases; bases outside gene matches: 6. In DNA form, the CDR3 reads TGTGCCATCCGGGACAGGGGGTTTGAGCAGTACTTC. This encodes CAIRDRGFEQYF. Full variable domain (missing parts from reference TRBV28 and TRBJ2-7): DVKVTQSSRYLVKRTGEKVFLECVQDMDHENMFWYRQDPGLGLRLIYFSYDVKMKEKGDIPEGYSVSREKKERFSLILESASTNQTSMYLCAIRDRGFEQYFGPGTRLTVT.

The J gene is TRBJ2-7, the V gene TRBV5-1; 8 nucleotides align to TRBD1. With V trimmed by 2 bases and J by 1 base, 8 bases remained unmatched. CDR1 is SGHRS, CDR2 YFSETQ, per germline. This CDR3 is built from 16 residues. The CDR3 loop is CASSFRQGIGSYEQYF. The CDR3 DNA sequence: TGCGCCAGCAGCTTCCGACAGGGGATAGGGTCCTACGAGCAGTACTTC.

This chain uses TRBV25-1 with TRBJ2-7; 8 positions agree with TRBD2. The CDR3 consists of 15 residues. Trimming at V came to 3 bases and at J to 5 bases, leaving 9 bases not matched to a gene. Germline V CDR1 and CDR2: MGHDK, SYGVNS. Written as DNA, the CDR3 is TGTGCCAGCAGTGAGAAAGCGGGGGTCATCGACGAGCAGTACTTC. Its protein is CASSEKAGVIDEQYF.

This chain connects TRBV11-3 to TRBJ2-3; TRBD2 agrees at 8 bases. This CDR3 is 16 amino acids long. Germline-derived CDR1 and CDR2 are SGHNT and YENEEA. J gave up 2 bases and V 4 bases, and 8 bases lay outside the gene matches. The CDR3: CASSSISGANTDTQYF. The CDR3 bases are TGTGCCAGCAGCTCGATTAGCGGGGCTAACACAGATACGCAGTATTTT.

This chain joins TRBV4-3 and TRBJ1-4; TRBD1 matches at 10 bases. CDR3 length: 14 residues. V shed 1 base, J shed 15 bases, and the junction held 8 bases outside the gene matches. Germline CDR1 is LGHNA and CDR2 is YSLEER. CDR3 in DNA: TGCGCCAGCAGCCAAGCCCTTTGGGGACAGGGGATGTTTTTT. Translation gives CASSQALWGQGMFF.

This clone appeared a single time. The J gene is TRBJ2-6, the V gene TRBV6-6; D gene ambiguous. This CDR3 contains 16 residues. The germline V gene encodes CDR1 MNHNY and CDR2 SVGAGI (reference sequence). V lost 2 bases and J 4 bases, leaving 12 bases between the germline ends. CDR3: CASSYPNSNGANVLTF. For the CDR3, the DNA is TGTGCCAGCAGTTACCCCAACTCCAACGGGGCCAACGTCCTGACTTTC.

V gene TRBV5-6 combines with J gene TRBJ2-7; 7 nucleotides align to TRBD1. In germline, CDR1 is SGHDT, CDR2 YYEEEE. V was pared by 1 base and J by 4 bases, with 2 bases of the junction left unmatched. CDR3 length: 13 amino acids. The CDR3 reads CASSLPGQYEQYF. CDR3 DNA: TGTGCCAGCAGCTTGCCGGGACAGTACGAGCAGTACTTC.

The chain joins TRBV4-3 to TRBJ1-1, with a possible D match to TRBD1 (5 bases). The V gene lost 5 bases and the J gene lost 5 bases, with 12 bases spanning the gap. This CDR3 is 13 amino acids long. Looked up from germline, CDR1 is LGHNA and CDR2 is YSLEER. The DNA of the CDR3 is TGCGCCAGCAGCTGGGGGGAAGGGACTGAAGCTTTCTTT. Its protein product is CASSWGEGTEAFF.

The gene calls are TRBV30 and TRBJ1-4; 10 bases are shared with TRBD1. The CDR3 contains 19 residues. Germline V CDR1 and CDR2: GTSNPN, SVGIG (reference sequence). Unmatched junction bases numbered 21, after V lost 3 bases and J lost 8 bases. The CDR3 DNA sequence: TGTGCCTGGAGCCGAGACGGCCCTGGGACAGGGGCCCTACTGGAAAAACTGTTTTTT. Its protein product is CAWSRDGPGTGALLEKLFF.

The chain couples TRBV28 to TRBJ1-5; 7 bases are shared with TRBD1. The CDR3 consists of 17 residues. CDR1 MDHEN and CDR2 SYDVKM come from the germline V gene. V shed 1 base, J shed 6 bases, and the junction held 12 bases outside the gene matches. This chain's CDR3 is CASSLLGGQTALQPQHF. The CDR3 DNA sequence: TGTGCCAGCAGTTTATTGGGGGGACAGACGGCGCTTCAGCCCCAGCATTTT.

The chain has TRBV7-2 and TRBJ1-1, with D hard to call. Between the trimmed V and J ends, which lost 2 bases and 4 bases, there was a span of 11 bases. CDR1 and CDR2 (germline): SGHTA, FQGNSA. This CDR3 spans 14 amino acids. This CDR3 is CASSLRLTGTEAFF. CDR3 bases: TGTGCCAGCAGCTTACGACTTACCGGCACTGAAGCTTTCTTT.

The chain links TRBV7-2 to TRBJ2-5, with TRBD2 identical over 8 bases. Trimming removed 1 base from V and 4 bases from J; junction bases left unmatched: 2. The CDR3 contains 14 residues. Germline CDR1 SGHTA, CDR2 FQGNSA. CDR3 residues: CASSLGTSRETQYF. The CDR3 DNA reads TGTGCCAGCAGCTTAGGGACTAGCCGAGAGACCCAGTACTTC.